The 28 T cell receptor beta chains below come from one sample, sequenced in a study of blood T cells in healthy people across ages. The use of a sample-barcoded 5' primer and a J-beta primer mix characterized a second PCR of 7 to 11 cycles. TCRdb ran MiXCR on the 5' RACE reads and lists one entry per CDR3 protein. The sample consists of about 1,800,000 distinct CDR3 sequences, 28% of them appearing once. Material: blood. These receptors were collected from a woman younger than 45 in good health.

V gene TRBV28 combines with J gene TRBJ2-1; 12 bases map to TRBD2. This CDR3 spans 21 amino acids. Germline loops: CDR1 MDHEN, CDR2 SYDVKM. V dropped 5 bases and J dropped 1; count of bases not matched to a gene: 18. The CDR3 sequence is CASSRVPKLAGGRLSYNEQFF. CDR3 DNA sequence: TGTGCCAGCAGTAGGGTGCCCAAACTAGCGGGGGGCCGACTTTCCTACAATGAGCAGTTCTTC.

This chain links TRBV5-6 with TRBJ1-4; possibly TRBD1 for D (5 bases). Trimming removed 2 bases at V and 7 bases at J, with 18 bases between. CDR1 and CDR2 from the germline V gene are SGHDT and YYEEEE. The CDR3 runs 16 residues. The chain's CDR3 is CASSFGVSRESEKLFF. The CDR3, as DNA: TGTGCCAGCAGCTTTGGTGTGAGCAGGGAAAGTGAAAAACTGTTTTTT.

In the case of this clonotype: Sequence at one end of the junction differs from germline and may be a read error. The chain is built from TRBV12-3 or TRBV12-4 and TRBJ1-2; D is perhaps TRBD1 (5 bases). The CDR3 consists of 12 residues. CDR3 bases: TGTGCCAGCACTCGACAGAACTATGGCCACACCTTC. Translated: CASTRQNYGHTF.

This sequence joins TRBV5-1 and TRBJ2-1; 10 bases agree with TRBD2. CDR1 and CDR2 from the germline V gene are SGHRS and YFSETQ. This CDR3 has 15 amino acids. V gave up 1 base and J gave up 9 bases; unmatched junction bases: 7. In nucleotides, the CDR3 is TGCGCCAGCAGCTTGCTAGCGGGAGAGTCGGGTGAGCAGTTCTTC. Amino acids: CASSLLAGESGEQFF. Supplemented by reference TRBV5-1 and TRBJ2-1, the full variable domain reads KAGVTQTPRYLIKTRGQQVTLSCSPISGHRSVSWYQQTPGQGLQFLFEYFSETQRNKGNFPGRFSGRQFSNSRSEMNVSTLELGDSALYLCASSLLAGESGEQFFGPGTRLTVL.

This CDR3 is CASPPTGPTGELFF. CDR3 nucleotide sequence: TGTGCCAGCCCTCCGACAGGGCCCACCGGGGAGCTGTTTTTT. The chain combines TRBV7-9 with TRBJ2-2; 7 nucleotides line up with TRBD1. This CDR3 is built from 14 residues. The germline V gene encodes CDR1 SEHNR and CDR2 FQNEAQ (reference sequence). The V segment lost 8 bases and the J segment 4 bases; nucleotides outside the gene matches: 7.

In DNA, the CDR3 is TGTGCCAGCAGCTTGGGGAGAGCGGGCTCCTACAATGAGCAGTTCTTC. Residues: CASSLGRAGSYNEQFF. The chain combines TRBV5-4 with TRBJ2-1, with D possibly matching TRBD2 (6 bases). The CDR3 contains 16 residues. Germline V gives CDR1 SGHNT, CDR2 YYREEE (reference sequence). Trimming removed 0 bases from V and 0 bases from J, with 10 bases in between.

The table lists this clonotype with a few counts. In DNA, the CDR3 is TGCAGCGTAGACGCAGGGGGGAACTATGGCTACACCTTC. Its protein is CSVDAGGNYGYTF. The chain combines TRBV29-1 with TRBJ1-2; TRBD1 aligns across 7 bases. Germline values: CDR1 SQVTM, CDR2 ANQGSEA. CDR3 length: 13 amino acids. V lost 6 bases, J lost 2 bases, and 6 bases stayed unmatched.

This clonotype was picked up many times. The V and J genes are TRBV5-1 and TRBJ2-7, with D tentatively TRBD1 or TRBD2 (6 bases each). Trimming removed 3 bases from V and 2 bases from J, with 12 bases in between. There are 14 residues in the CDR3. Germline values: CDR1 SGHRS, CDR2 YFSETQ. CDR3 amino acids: CASSSGAVTYEQYF. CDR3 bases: TGCGCCAGCAGCTCGGGGGCAGTGACCTACGAGCAGTACTTC. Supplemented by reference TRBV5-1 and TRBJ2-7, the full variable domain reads KAGVTQTPRYLIKTRGQQVTLSCSPISGHRSVSWYQQTPGQGLQFLFEYFSETQRNKGNFPGRFSGRQFSNSRSEMNVSTLELGDSALYLCASSSGAVTYEQYFGPGTRLTVT.

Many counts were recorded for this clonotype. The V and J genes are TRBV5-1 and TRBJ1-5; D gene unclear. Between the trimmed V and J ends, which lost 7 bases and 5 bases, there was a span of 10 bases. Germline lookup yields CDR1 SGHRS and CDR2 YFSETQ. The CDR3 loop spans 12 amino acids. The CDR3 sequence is CASPIGDQPQHF. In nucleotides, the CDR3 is TGCGCCAGCCCAATTGGGGATCAGCCCCAGCATTTT.

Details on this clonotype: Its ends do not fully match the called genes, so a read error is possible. The CDR3 region is CASSLGHRNTGELFF. As DNA, the CDR3 is TGTGCCAGCAGTTTGGGTCACCGGAACACCGGGGAGCTGTTTTTT. The J gene is TRBJ2-2, the V gene TRBV5-5; D remains unclear. The V gene's germline CDR1 is SGHKS and CDR2 YYEKEE (reference sequence). This CDR3 has 15 residues.

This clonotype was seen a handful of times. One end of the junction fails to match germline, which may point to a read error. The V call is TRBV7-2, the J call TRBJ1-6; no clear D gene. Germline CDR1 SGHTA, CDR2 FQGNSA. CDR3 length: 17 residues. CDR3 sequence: CASSSLGGVSYNPPLHF. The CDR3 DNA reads TGTGCCAGCAGCTCCCTGGGTGGGGTCTCCTATAATCCACCCCTCCACTTT.

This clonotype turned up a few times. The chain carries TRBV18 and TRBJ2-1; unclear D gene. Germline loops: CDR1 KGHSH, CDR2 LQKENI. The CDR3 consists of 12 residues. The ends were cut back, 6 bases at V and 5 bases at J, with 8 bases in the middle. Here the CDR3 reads CASSPVDNEQFF. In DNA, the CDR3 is TGTGCCAGCTCGCCTGTGGACAATGAGCAGTTCTTC.

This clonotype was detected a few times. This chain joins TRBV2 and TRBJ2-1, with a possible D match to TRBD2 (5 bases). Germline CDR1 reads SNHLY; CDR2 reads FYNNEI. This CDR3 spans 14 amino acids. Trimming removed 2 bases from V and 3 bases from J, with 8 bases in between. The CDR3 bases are TGTGCCAGCAGTGAAAGCGGCGACTACAATGAGCAGTTCTTC. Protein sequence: CASSESGDYNEQFF.

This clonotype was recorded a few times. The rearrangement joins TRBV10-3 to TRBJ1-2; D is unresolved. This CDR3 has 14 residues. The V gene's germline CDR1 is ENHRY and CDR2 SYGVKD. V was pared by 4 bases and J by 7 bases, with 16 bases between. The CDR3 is CAISVEPLIGGYTF. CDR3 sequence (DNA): TGTGCCATCAGTGTGGAGCCATTGATAGGTGGCTACACCTTC.

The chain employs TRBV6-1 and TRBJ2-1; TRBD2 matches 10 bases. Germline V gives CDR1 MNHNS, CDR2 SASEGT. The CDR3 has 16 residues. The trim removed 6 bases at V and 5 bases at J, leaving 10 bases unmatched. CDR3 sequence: CASRQYSGGTNNEQFF. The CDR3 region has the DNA TGTGCCAGCAGACAATATAGCGGGGGGACCAACAATGAGCAGTTCTTC.

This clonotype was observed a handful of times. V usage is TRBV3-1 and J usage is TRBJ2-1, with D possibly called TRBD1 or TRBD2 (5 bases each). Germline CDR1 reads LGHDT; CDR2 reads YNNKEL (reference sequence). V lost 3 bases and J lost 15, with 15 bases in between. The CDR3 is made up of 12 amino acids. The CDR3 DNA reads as TGTGCCAGCAGCCAGGGGACGGTGGTTATGTTCTTC. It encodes CASSQGTVVMFF.

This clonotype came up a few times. The CDR3 sequence: CASSPPSGSDEQFF. The CDR3 nucleotides are TGTGCCAGCAGCCCACCTAGCGGGAGCGATGAGCAGTTCTTC. The chain combines TRBV3-1 with TRBJ2-1; 10 nucleotides line up with TRBD2. Trimming took 4 bases from V and 8 from J; bases not matched to a gene: 5. This CDR3 has 14 amino acids. Germline V lookup: CDR1 LGHDT, CDR2 YNNKEL (reference sequence).

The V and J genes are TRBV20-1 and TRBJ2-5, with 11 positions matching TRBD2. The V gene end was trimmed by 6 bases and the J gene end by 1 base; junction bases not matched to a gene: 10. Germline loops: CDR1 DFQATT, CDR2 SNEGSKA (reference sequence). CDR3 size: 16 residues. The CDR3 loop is CSAPDAGTSGQETQYF. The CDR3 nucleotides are TGCAGTGCGCCCGATGCCGGGACTAGCGGCCAAGAGACCCAGTACTTC.

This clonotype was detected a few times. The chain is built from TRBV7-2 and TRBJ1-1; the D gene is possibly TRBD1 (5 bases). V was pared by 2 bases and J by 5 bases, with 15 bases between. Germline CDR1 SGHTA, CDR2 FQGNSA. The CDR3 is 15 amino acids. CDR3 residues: CASSLSGGWRTEAFF. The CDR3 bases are TGTGCCAGCAGCTTATCGGGGGGGTGGAGGACTGAAGCTTTCTTT.

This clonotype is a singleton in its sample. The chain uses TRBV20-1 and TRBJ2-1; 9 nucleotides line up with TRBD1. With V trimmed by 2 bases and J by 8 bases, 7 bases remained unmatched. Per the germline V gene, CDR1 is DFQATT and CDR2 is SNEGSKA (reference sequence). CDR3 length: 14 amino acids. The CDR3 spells CSARTAGQGHEQFF. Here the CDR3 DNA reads TGCAGTGCTAGAACCGCGGGACAGGGACATGAGCAGTTCTTC.

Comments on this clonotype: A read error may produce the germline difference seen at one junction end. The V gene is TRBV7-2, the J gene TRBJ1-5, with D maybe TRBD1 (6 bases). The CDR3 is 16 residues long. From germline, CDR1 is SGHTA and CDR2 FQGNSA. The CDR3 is CASSFQDGRDNQSQHF. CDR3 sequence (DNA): TGTGCCAGCAGCTTCCAGGACGGCAGGGACAATCAGTCCCAGCATTTT.

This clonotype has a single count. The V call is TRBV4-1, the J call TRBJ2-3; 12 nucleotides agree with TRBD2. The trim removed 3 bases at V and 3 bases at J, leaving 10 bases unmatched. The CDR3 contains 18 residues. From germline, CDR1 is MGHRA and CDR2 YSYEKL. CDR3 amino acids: CASSHDPASGRETDTQYF. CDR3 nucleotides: TGCGCCAGCAGCCATGATCCGGCTAGCGGGAGGGAGACAGATACGCAGTATTTT.

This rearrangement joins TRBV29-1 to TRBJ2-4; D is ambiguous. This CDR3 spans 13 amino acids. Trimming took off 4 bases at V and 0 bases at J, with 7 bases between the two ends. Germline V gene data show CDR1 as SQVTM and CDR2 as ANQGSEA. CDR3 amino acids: CSVGTLAKNIQYF. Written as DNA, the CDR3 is TGCAGCGTTGGTACTTTAGCCAAAAACATTCAGTACTTC.

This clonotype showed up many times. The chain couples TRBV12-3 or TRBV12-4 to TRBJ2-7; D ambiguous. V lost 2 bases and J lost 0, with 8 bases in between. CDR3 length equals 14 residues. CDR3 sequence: CASSLRARSYEQYF. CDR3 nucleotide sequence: TGTGCCAGCAGTTTACGGGCCCGCTCCTACGAGCAGTACTTC.

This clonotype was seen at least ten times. CDR3 amino acids: CSVEDEDTNYEQYF. The CDR3 nucleotides read TGCAGCGTTGAAGATGAGGACACTAACTACGAGCAGTACTTC. The chain combines TRBV29-1 with TRBJ2-7, with TRBD1 as a possible D gene (5 bases). The germline V gene has CDR1 SQVTM and CDR2 ANQGSEA. The CDR3 sequence is 14 residues long. Trimming pared 0 bases from V and 3 bases from J, leaving 12 bases between.

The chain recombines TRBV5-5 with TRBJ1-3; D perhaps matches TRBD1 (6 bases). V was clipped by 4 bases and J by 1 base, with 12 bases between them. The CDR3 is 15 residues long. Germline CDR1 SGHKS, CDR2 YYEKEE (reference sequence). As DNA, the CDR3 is TGTGCCAGCAGCCGCTCACAGGGTTCTGGAAACACCATATATTTT. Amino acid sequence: CASSRSQGSGNTIYF.

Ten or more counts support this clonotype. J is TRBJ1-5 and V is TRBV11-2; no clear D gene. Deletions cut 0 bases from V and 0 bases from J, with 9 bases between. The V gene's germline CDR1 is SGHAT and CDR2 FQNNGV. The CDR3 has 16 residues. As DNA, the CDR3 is TGTGCCAGCAGCTTAGATTCCCGCCATAGCAATCAGCCCCAGCATTTT. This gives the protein CASSLDSRHSNQPQHF.

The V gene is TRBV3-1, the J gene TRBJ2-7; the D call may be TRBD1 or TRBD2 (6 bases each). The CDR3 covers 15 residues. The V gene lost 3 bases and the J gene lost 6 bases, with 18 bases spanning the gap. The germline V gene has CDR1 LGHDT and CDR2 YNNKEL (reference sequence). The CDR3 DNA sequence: TGTGCCAGCAGCCACAGAAGGGGGGAGGCGAGCGAGCAGTACTTC. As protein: CASSHRRGEASEQYF.